This TCR beta chain was sequenced for a study of T-cell memory formation after mild COVID-19 listed by TCRdb under 2021. A note on the overall study: TCR sequence clusters from the two donors were largely donor specific. In a couple of donors, T-cell clones that expanded and contracted after mild COVID-19 were tracked by sequencing TCRalpha and TCRbeta repertoires over time. Two young, previously healthy adult volunteers made up the cohort, one male and one female.

The CDR3, cysteine through phenylalanine, is 15 amino acids long. Only the CDR3 region is kept as DNA, spanning 45 bases read in frame from base 1. CDR1 is given as MGHRA and CDR2 as YSYEKL, both from the germline V gene. V and J are trimmed by 8 bases and 4 bases, and the gene matches miss 10 bases of the junction. The reads were generated on an Illumina NovaSeq 6000. TCRalpha and TCRbeta cDNA libraries were constructed by 5'RACE with constant-segment primers, with sample barcodes and unique molecular identifiers being introduced. RNA was extracted from every sample with Trizol reagent. Library amplification was performed in two PCR steps, and a second sample barcode and Illumina TruSeq adapters were introduced in the second step. Sequencing of the libraries was done on an Illumina NovaSeq, producing 2 x 150 bp paired-end reads. Concerning the study's data processing: With migec v1.2.7, reads were demultiplexed and then collapsed into UMI-guided consensus sequences. With mixcr v2.1.11, UMI consensuses were aligned to TRA and TRB V and J templates and assembled into clonotypes. Expanded or contracted clonotypes were those called significant by both edgeR and NoisET, with noise models trained on biological replicates. For edgeR calls, the thresholds were a false discovery rate-adjusted p below 0.01 and a log2 fold-change of 1. PCA with hierarchical clustering of max-normalized trajectories of the 1000 most abundant clonotypes was used as exploratory dynamics analysis. Separately sequenced CD4+ and CD8+ repertoires were used to assign a CD4 or CD8 phenotype to each responding clone. TCRdb reprocessing: public reads trimmed at Q25 with fastp, clones called with MiXCR, in-frame beta chains kept. All rows with the same CDR3 protein become a single entry with the most common DNA and genes. These V and J calls originate from TCRdb's pipeline instead of the authors' own analysis. For this sample there are almost 35,000 distinct CDR3 sequences; under 8% appear just once. The top ten clones comprise under 30% of the sample.

The paper's findings and limits, for the study overall: Only two mild cases were covered in the study, and larger cohorts including severe cases with pre-infection samples were considered necessary. Balanced CD4/CD8 phenotypes were observed for clones contracting from day 15 to 85, whereas a bias towards CD4+ was observed for a second wave of clones expanding from day 15 to 37. SARS-CoV-2 specificity of the second-wave clones peaking on day 37 was not confirmed. Contracting CD4+ clones were found mainly in CM and EM memory subsets, while CD8+ clones were enriched in EMRA. Some responding clones were detected in pre-infection memory, suggesting pre-existing cross-reactive memory T cells joined the SARS-CoV-2 response.

Ficoll-Paque density gradient centrifugation was the method used to isolate PBMCs. This clonotype occurred many times. The target of this receptor is not known. Qualities for individual bases were not recorded, and no much larger clone is one base off. The source of this sequence is a young man who had mild COVID-19 (a few samples of this study predate the infection). The sample titles of this study are shuffled in the database, so cell type and time point are left out; the donor was told from shared clones. Sequenced: PBMCs or a T cell subset sorted from them (not recorded which). The V and J genes are TRBV4-1 and TRBJ1-5; 8 central bases correspond to TRBD1. The CDR3 reads CASATTGVTNQPQHF. The bases read TGCGCCAGCGCCACGACAGGGGTTACGAATCAGCCCCAGCATTTT.